Following are 9 T cell receptor beta chains from one sample sequenced in a study of metastatic and nonmetastatic thyroid tumors. MiXCR re-clonotyped the PCR reads for TCRdb. This sample has some 16,000 clones, with more than 20% found just once. Each patient went into thyroid surgery without having received any treatment. The sequencing input was tumor tissue. Receptor source: a male donor with papillary thyroid cancer or a benign thyroid nodule (not recorded which). Some clones in this sample may be carry-over from other donors' samples.

This clone was recorded once. The rearrangement uses TRBV7-9 and TRBJ2-7; 10 nucleotides align to TRBD2. Trimming at V came to 5 bases and at J to 2 bases, leaving 3 bases not matched to a gene. The length of the CDR3 is 14 residues. The germline V gene has CDR1 SEHNR and CDR2 FQNEAQ (reference sequence). The CDR3 sequence is CASSPGTSAYEQYF. As DNA, the CDR3 is TGTGCCAGCAGCCCCGGGACTAGCGCCTACGAGCAGTACTTC.

This clone was observed once. The chain uses TRBV3-1 and TRBJ2-3; maybe TRBD2 (6 bases). V was pared by 4 bases and J by 2 bases, with 10 bases between. The length of the CDR3 is 14 residues. Germline-derived CDR1 and CDR2 are LGHDT and YNNKEL (reference sequence). CDR3 residues: CASSPRDSTDTQYF. The CDR3 nucleotides read TGTGCCAGCAGCCCTCGGGACTCCACAGATACGCAGTATTTT.

J is TRBJ2-2 and V is TRBV9, with D maybe TRBD2 (5 bases). This CDR3 is built from 16 residues. The germline CDR1 and CDR2 sequences are SGDLS and YYNGEE. Deletions cut 0 bases from V and 1 base from J, with 10 bases between. The CDR3 spells CASSVGGSGNTGELFF. As DNA, the CDR3 is TGTGCCAGCAGCGTAGGTGGAAGCGGGAACACCGGGGAGCTGTTTTTT.

This clone has just a few counts. Just one base apart from a much larger clone, this may be a read error. CDR3 DNA: TGTGCCACCAGCATACCTAGCGGCTGTGAGCAGTTCTTC. It specifies CATSIPSGCEQFF. The V gene is TRBV15, the J gene TRBJ2-1, with 7 bases aligning to TRBD2. The CDR3 consists of 13 residues. The V gene's germline CDR1 is LNHNV and CDR2 YYDKDF (reference sequence). V shed 4 bases and J 9 bases; nucleotides not matched to a gene: 6.

This clone was seen ten or more times. The chain couples TRBV30 to TRBJ1-2; D not certain. V dropped 8 bases and J dropped 3 bases, with 19 bases sitting between them. There are 14 residues in the CDR3. Looked up from germline, CDR1 is GTSNPN and CDR2 is SVGIG (reference sequence). The CDR3 nucleotides read TGTGCCGGATATATTTACGGCGGACACTATGGCTACACCTTC. Protein: CAGYIYGGHYGYTF.

This clone was counted a few times. This rearrangement joins TRBV6-8 to TRBJ2-5; the match to TRBD2 covers 15 bases. V shed 4 bases and J 2 bases; nucleotides not matched to a gene: 5. The CDR3 is made up of 17 amino acids. Germline CDR1 MNHGY, CDR2 SAAAGT. CDR3 nucleotides: TGTGCCAGCAGTTTAACGGGACTAGCGGGAGGTCAAGAGACCCAGTACTTC. Its protein is CASSLTGLAGGQETQYF.

This clone was observed many times. The identical CDR3 is also encoded by other nucleotide sequences in the sample. This sequence joins TRBV3-1 and TRBJ1-4, with unresolved D. V was clipped by 1 base and J by 8 bases, with 11 bases between them. The CDR3 covers 14 residues. Germline V gives CDR1 LGHDT, CDR2 YNNKEL (reference sequence). The CDR3 sequence: CASSQGMDYEKLFF. The CDR3 DNA sequence: TGTGCCAGCAGCCAAGGGATGGACTACGAAAAACTGTTTTTT. Supplemented by reference TRBV3-1 and TRBJ1-4, the full variable domain reads DTAVSQTPKYLVTQMGNDKSIKCEQNLGHDTMYWYKQDSKKFLKIMFSYNNKELIINETVPNRFSPKSPDKAHLNLHINSLELGDSAVYFCASSQGMDYEKLFFGSGTQLSVL.

The genes are TRBV7-3 and TRBJ2-7, with TRBD2 matching over 9 bases. The CDR3 consists of 15 residues. From germline, CDR1 is SGHTA and CDR2 FQGTGA. V lost 2 bases, J lost 3 bases, and 5 bases stayed unmatched. In nucleotides, the CDR3 is TGTGCCAGCAGCTTAGAAAGCGGGGGGAGCTACGAGCAGTACTTC. Translating it yields CASSLESGGSYEQYF.

The chain combines TRBV24-1 with TRBJ2-1; TRBD2 is a possible D gene (5 bases). Germline V gene lookup returns CDR1 KGHDR and CDR2 SFDVKD. This CDR3 is built from 15 residues. Trimming removed 1 base from V and 7 bases from J, with 13 bases in between. CDR3 loop: CATSDFGLSGNEQFF. CDR3 DNA sequence: TGTGCCACCAGTGATTTTGGGCTGTCGGGAAATGAGCAGTTCTTC.